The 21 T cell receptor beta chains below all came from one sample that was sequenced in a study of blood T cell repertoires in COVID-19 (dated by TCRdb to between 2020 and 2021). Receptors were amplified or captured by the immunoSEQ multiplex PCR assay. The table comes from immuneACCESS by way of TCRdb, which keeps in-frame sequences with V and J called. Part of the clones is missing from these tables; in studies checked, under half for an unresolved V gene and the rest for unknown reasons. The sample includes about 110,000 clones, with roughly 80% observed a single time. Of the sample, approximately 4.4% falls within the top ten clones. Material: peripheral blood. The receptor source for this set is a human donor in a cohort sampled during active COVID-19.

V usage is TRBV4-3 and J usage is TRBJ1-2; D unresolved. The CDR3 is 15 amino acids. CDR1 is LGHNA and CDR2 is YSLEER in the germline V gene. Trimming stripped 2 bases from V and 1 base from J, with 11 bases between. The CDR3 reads CASSQNHGVNYGYTF. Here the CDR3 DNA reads TGCGCCAGCAGCCAAAACCACGGTGTTAACTATGGCTACACCTTC.

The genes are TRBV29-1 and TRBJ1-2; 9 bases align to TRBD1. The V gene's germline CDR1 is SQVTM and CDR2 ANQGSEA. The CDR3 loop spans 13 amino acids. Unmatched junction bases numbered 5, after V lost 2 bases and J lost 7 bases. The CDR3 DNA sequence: TGCAGCGTTGAATTAACAGGGGGCGGTGGCTACACCTTC. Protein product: CSVELTGGGGYTF.

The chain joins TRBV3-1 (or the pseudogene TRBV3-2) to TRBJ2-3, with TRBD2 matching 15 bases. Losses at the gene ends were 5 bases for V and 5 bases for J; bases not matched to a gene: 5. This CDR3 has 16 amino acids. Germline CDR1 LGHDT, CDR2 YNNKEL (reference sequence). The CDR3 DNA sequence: TGTGCCAGCAGCATTGGACTAGCGGGAGGGCAAGATACGCAGTATTTT. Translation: CASSIGLAGGQDTQYF.

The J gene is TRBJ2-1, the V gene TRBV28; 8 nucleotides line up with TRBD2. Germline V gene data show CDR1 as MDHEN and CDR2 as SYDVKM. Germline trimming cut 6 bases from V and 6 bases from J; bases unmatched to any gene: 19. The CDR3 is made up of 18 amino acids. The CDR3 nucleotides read TGTGCCAGCAGGTCCTACCCCGGGACTAGGGGTGAGGCCAATGAGCAGTTCTTC. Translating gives CASRSYPGTRGEANEQFF.

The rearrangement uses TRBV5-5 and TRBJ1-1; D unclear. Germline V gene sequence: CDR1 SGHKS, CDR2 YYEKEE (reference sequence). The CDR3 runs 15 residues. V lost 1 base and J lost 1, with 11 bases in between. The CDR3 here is CASSLYEGGNTEAFF. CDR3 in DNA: TGTGCCAGCAGCTTGTATGAGGGTGGGAACACTGAAGCTTTCTTT. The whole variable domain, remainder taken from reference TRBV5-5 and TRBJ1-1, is DAGVTQSPTHLIKTRGQQVTLRCSPISGHKSVSWYQQVLGQGPQFIFQYYEKEERGRGNFPDRFSARQFPNYSSELNVNALLLGDSALYLCASSLYEGGNTEAFFGQGTRLTVV.

This CDR3 is CSVSAQVAGRTGELFF. CDR3 bases: TGCAGCGTTAGCGCTCAGGTAGCGGGACGAACCGGGGAGCTGTTTTTT. V is TRBV29-1 and J is TRBJ2-2; 8 bases agree with TRBD2. Trimming took 5 bases from V and 5 from J; bases not matched to a gene: 13. This CDR3 has 16 amino acids. The germline V gene has CDR1 SQVTM and CDR2 ANQGSEA.

The CDR3 coding sequence is TGTGCCAGCAGCGTAGGGGGGGGACCTGAAGCTTTCTTT. This translates into CASSVGGGPEAFF. The rearrangement uses TRBV9 and TRBJ1-1, with D possibly TRBD1 on 5 matching bases. CDR1 and CDR2 (germline): SGDLS, YYNGEE. This CDR3 spans 13 amino acids. With 0 bases removed from V and 6 bases from J, the gap between germline ends came to 9 bases.

The CDR3 DNA sequence: TGTGCCAGCTCACCAACGCAGGACTATAATTCACCCCTCCACTTT. Translation: CASSPTQDYNSPLHF. The J gene is TRBJ1-6, the V gene TRBV18; D is unclear. Between the trimmed V and J ends, which lost 2 bases and 3 bases, there was a span of 8 bases. This CDR3 contains 15 residues. Germline assignment: CDR1 KGHSH and CDR2 LQKENI.

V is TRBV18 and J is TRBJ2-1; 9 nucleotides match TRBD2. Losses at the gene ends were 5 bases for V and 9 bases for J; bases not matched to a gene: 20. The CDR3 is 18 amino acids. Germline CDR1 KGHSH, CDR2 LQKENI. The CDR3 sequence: CASSSHRISGSPGPEQFF. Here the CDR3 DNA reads TGTGCCAGCTCATCTCACCGCATTAGCGGGAGCCCGGGGCCTGAGCAGTTCTTC.

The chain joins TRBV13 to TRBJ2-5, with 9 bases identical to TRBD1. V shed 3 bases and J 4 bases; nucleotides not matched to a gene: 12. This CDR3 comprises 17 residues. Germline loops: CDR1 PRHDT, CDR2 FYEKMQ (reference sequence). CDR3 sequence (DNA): TGTGCCAGCAGCTTGCCGGGACAGGGCCCTGGCACAGAGACCCAGTACTTC. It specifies CASSLPGQGPGTETQYF.

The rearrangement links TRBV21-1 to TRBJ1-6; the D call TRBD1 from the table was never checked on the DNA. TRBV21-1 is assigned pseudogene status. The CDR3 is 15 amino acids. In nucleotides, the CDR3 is TGTGCCAGCAGCAGCCGGGACAGGGTAACTTCACCCCTCCACTTT. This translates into CASSSRDRVTSPLHF.

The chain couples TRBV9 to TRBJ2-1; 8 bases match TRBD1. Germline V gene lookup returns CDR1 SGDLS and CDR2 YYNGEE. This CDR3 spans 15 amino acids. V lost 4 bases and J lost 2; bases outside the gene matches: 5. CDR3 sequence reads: CASSNKQGAYNEQFF. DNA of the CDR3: TGTGCCAGCAGCAACAAACAGGGGGCCTACAATGAGCAGTTCTTC. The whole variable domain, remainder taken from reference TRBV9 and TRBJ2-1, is DSGVTQTPKHLITATGQRVTLRCSPRSGDLSVYWYQQSLDQGLQFLIQYYNGEERAKGNILERFSAQQFPDLHSELNLSSLELGDSALYFCASSNKQGAYNEQFFGPGTRLTVL.

The CDR3 sequence: CASTLTDTQYF. CDR3 nucleotides: TGTGCCAGCACCCTCACAGATACGCAGTATTTT. The chain links TRBV7-9 to TRBJ2-3; D gene unclear. V was clipped by 7 bases and J by 2 bases, with 4 bases between them. The germline CDR1 and CDR2 sequences are SEHNR and FQNEAQ (reference sequence). The CDR3 spans 11 residues. The full variable domain, its missing parts supplied by reference TRBV7-9 and TRBJ2-3, is DTGVSQNPRHKITKRGQNVTFRCDPISEHNRLYWYRQTLGQGPEFLTYFQNEAQLEKSRLLSDRFSAERPKGSFSTLEIQRTEQGDSAMYLCASTLTDTQYFGPGTRLTVL.

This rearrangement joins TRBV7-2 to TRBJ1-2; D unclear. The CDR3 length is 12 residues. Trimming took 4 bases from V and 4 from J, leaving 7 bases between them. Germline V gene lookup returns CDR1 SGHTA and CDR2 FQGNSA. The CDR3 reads CASSSSVYGYTF. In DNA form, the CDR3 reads TGTGCCAGCAGCTCCAGCGTCTATGGCTACACCTTC. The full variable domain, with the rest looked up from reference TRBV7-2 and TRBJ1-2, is GAGVSQSPSNKVTEKGKDVELRCDPISGHTALYWYRQSLGQGLEFLIYFQGNSAPDKSGLPSDRFSAERTGGSVSTLTIQRTQQEDSAVYLCASSSSVYGYTFGSGTRLTVV.

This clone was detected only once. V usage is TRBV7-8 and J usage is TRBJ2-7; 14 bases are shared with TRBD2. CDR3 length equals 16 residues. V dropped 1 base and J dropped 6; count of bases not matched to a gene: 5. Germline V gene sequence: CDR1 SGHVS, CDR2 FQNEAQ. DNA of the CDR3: TGTGCCAGCAGCTTAGGGGGGACTAGCGGGAGTGGCGAGCAGTACGTC. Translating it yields CASSLGGTSGSGEQYV.

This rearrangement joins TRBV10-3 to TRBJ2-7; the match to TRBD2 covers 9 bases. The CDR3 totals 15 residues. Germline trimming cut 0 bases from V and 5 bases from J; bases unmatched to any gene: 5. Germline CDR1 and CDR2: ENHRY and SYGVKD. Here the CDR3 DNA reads TGTGCCATCAGTGAGTCAGTAGCGGGAGTGAACGAGCAGTACTTC. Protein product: CAISESVAGVNEQYF.

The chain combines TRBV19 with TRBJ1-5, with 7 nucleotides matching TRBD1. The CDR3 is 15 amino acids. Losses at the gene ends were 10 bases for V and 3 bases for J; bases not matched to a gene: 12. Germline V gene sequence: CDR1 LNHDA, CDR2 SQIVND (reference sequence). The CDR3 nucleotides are TGTGCCACAAAGGAACAGGGGAACTCCAATCAGCCCCAGCATTTT. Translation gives CATKEQGNSNQPQHF.

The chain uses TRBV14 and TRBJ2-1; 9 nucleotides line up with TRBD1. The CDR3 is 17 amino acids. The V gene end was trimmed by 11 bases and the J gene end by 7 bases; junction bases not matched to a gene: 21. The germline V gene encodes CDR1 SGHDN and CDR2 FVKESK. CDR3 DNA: TGTGCCCCCACCCAAACACGACAGGGGGGGGTAATGAATGAGCAGTTCTTC. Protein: CAPTQTRQGGVMNEQFF.

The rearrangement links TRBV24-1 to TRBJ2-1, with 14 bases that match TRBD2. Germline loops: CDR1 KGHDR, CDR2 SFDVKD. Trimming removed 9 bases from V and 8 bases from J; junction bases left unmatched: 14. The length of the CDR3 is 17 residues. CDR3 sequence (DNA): TGTGCCACCCACCCGACCCCCGGGACTAGCGGGAGCGATGAGCAGTTCTTC. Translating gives CATHPTPGTSGSDEQFF.

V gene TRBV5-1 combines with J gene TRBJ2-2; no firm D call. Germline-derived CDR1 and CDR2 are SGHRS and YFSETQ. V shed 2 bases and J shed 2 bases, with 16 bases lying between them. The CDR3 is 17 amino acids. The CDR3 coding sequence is TGCGCCAGCAGCTTTCCCTTCGCGGAGTCAAACACCGGGGAGCTGTTTTTT. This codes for CASSFPFAESNTGELFF. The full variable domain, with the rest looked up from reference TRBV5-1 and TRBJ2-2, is KAGVTQTPRYLIKTRGQQVTLSCSPISGHRSVSWYQQTPGQGLQFLFEYFSETQRNKGNFPGRFSGRQFSNSRSEMNVSTLELGDSALYLCASSFPFAESNTGELFFGEGSRLTVL.

CDR3 sequence: CASSYSPAGGHYNEQFF. As DNA, the CDR3 is TGTGCCAGCAGTTACTCTCCGGCGGGAGGGCACTACAATGAGCAGTTCTTC. The chain employs TRBV6-2 or TRBV6-3 and TRBJ2-1, with TRBD2 matching 9 bases. Per the germline V gene, CDR1 is MNHEY and CDR2 is SVGEGT. Trimming took 0 bases from V and 3 from J; bases not matched to a gene: 6. This CDR3 contains 17 residues.